This is a list of T cell receptor beta chains from one sample in a study of blood T cells in healthy people across ages. Using its own MiXCR run on the 5' RACE reads, TCRdb lists one record per CDR3 protein. Of 1.5 million to 2 million distinct CDR3 sequences in the sample, approximately 50% are singletons; the top ten hold about 2.1%. Sample: blood. The receptors come from a woman in her thirties or forties in good health. Each CDR3 is given with its conserved first and last residue. Fields, in order: V gene, D gene, clone size, J gene, CDR3 DNA, CDR3 protein. D genes are given only for firm matches. Where a row states a size, it is once, few, many or the class of an expanded clone; other rows omit it.

V: TRBV12-3/TRBV12-4
D: .
size: many
J: TRBJ2-1
DNA: TGTGCCAGCAGTTTACGAGGTCCTTACAATGAGCAGTTCTTC
CDR3: CASSLRGPYNEQFF

V: TRBV6-5
D: TRBD1
size: .
J: TRBJ2-1
DNA: TGTCCCAGCAGTTACACTGGGACAGGGGGAGAGGGGCAGTTCTTC
CDR3: CPSSYTGTGGEGQFF

V: TRBV28
D: .
size: few
J: TRBJ2-7
DNA: TGTGCCAGCAGTGCGCGGGCGGCCTCCTACGAGCAGTACTTC
CDR3: CASSARAASYEQYF

V: TRBV6-5
D: TRBD2
size: .
J: TRBJ2-7
DNA: TGTGCCAGCAGTTACTCGAAAGCGGGGGGGCTATACGAGCAGTACTTC
CDR3: CASSYSKAGGLYEQYF

V: TRBV29-1
D: .
size: .
J: TRBJ2-1
DNA: TGCAGCTCGAGAGGTGGGCTAGCCTCCTACAATGAGCAGTTCTTC
CDR3: CSSRGGLASYNEQFF

V: TRBV4-3
D: .
size: .
J: TRBJ2-3
DNA: TGCGCCAGCAGCCAAGAAATTGTTCCCTCCACAGATACGCAGTATTTT
CDR3: CASSQEIVPSTDTQYF

V: TRBV2
D: TRBD1
size: many
J: TRBJ2-6
DNA: TGTGCCAGCAGCCTGACAGGGCCGGGATCTGGGGCCAACGTCCTGACTTTC
CDR3: CASSLTGPGSGANVLTF

V: TRBV20-1
D: TRBD1
size: once
J: TRBJ1-5
DNA: TGCAGTGCTAGATCCCCGACAGGGGGCAATCAGCCCCAGCATTTT
CDR3: CSARSPTGGNQPQHF

V: TRBV5-5
D: TRBD1
size: few
J: TRBJ2-4
DNA: TGTGCCAGCAGACCGACAGGGGGGTACATTCAGTACTTC
CDR3: CASRPTGGYIQYF

V: TRBV3-1
D: .
size: .
J: TRBJ2-7
DNA: TGTGCCAGCAGCCAAGGTCGAGTCGCAGGTCGGTCCTACGAGCAGTACTTC
CDR3: CASSQGRVAGRSYEQYF

V: TRBV5-4
D: .
size: few
J: TRBJ2-7
DNA: TGTGCCAGCAGCTTGAAAGCCGGATTATACGAGCAGTACTTC
CDR3: CASSLKAGLYEQYF

V: TRBV20-1
D: .
size: .
J: TRBJ2-7
DNA: TGCAGTGCTCAAGAGGGAGCGAAGCTCTCCTACGAGCAGTACTTC
CDR3: CSAQEGAKLSYEQYF

V: TRBV7-8
D: TRBD2
size: .
J: TRBJ2-5
DNA: TGTGCCAGCAGCCCTTACCTAGCGGGGGGGCCCCAAGAGACCCAGTACTTC
CDR3: CASSPYLAGGPQETQYF

V: TRBV10-3
D: .
size: few
J: TRBJ2-7
DNA: TGTGCCATCAGTGACAGGGGACACGAGCAGTACTTC
CDR3: CAISDRGHEQYF

V: TRBV6-6
D: .
size: .
J: TRBJ1-5
DNA: TGTGCCAGCAGTTACTTTGGCAGGCCCGACGATCAGCCCCAGCATTTT
CDR3: CASSYFGRPDDQPQHF

V: TRBV6-1
D: .
size: .
J: TRBJ1-6
DNA: TGTGCCAGCAGCGCACGACAGGTCTTCTCTTCACCCCTCCACTTT
CDR3: CASSARQVFSSPLHF

V: TRBV7-2
D: .
size: .
J: TRBJ2-7
DNA: TGTGCCAGCAGCCAAAGCCGGACGGGCTTCTACAATGAGCAGTACTTC
CDR3: CASSQSRTGFYNEQYF

V: TRBV4-2
D: .
size: few
J: TRBJ1-2
DNA: TGTGCCAGCAGCCAAGATCGGTACTCAAACTATGGCTACACCTTC
CDR3: CASSQDRYSNYGYTF

V: TRBV6-5
D: .
size: .
J: TRBJ2-5
DNA: TGTGCCAGCAGCCAAGACTGGGGGAAGACCCAGTACTTC
CDR3: CASSQDWGKTQYF

V: TRBV5-1
D: .
size: .
J: TRBJ1-6
DNA: TGCGCCAGCAGCTTGGGGCTGACAGGCTATAATTCACCCCTCCACTTT
CDR3: CASSLGLTGYNSPLHF

V: TRBV29-1
D: TRBD1
size: .
J: TRBJ1-1
DNA: TGCAGCGCTGCACAGGGGGCTGGAAATGAAGCTTTCTTT
CDR3: CSAAQGAGNEAFF

V: TRBV20-1
D: .
size: few
J: TRBJ2-5
DNA: TGCAGTGCTAGAGATCGGGAAACCCTATGGGAGACCCAGTACTTC
CDR3: CSARDRETLWETQYF

V: TRBV3-1
D: TRBD1
size: few
J: TRBJ1-5
DNA: TGTGCCAGCAGCCGGAGGGGGCGCGAGCCCCAGCATTTT
CDR3: CASSRRGREPQHF

V: TRBV6-1
D: .
size: .
J: TRBJ2-3
DNA: TGTGCCAGCAGTGTTGAATTAGGGGGGGATACGCAGTATTTT
CDR3: CASSVELGGDTQYF

V: TRBV7-6
D: .
size: .
J: TRBJ2-5
DNA: TGTGCCAGCAGCTTAGCGCGGGGATTCGGAGAGACCCAGTACTTC
CDR3: CASSLARGFGETQYF

V: TRBV24-1
D: TRBD2
size: .
J: TRBJ2-3
DNA: TGTGCCACCAGTGACCGGACTAGCGGGGCGGCCGATACGCAGTATTTT
CDR3: CATSDRTSGAADTQYF

V: TRBV9
D: .
size: .
J: TRBJ2-1
DNA: TGTGCCAGCAGCGTGACAGGCCCAAACAATGAGCAGTTCTTC
CDR3: CASSVTGPNNEQFF

V: TRBV11-2
D: TRBD1
size: .
J: TRBJ2-3
DNA: TGTGCCAGCAGCTCCATGACAGGGGGCACAGATACGCAGTATTTT
CDR3: CASSSMTGGTDTQYF

V: TRBV9
D: .
size: few
J: TRBJ2-5
DNA: TGTGCCAGCAGCGTAGCTTCCATGGCGGGCCAAGAGACCCAGTACTTC
CDR3: CASSVASMAGQETQYF

V: TRBV20-1
D: TRBD1
size: .
J: TRBJ2-5
DNA: TGCAGTGCTAGCCCGACAGGGGTGGAGACCCAGTACTTC
CDR3: CSASPTGVETQYF

V: TRBV20-1
D: TRBD1
size: .
J: TRBJ2-1
DNA: TGCAGAGACAGGGGTAACAATGAGCAGTTCTTC
CDR3: CRDRGNNEQFF

V: TRBV6-1
D: .
size: .
J: TRBJ2-5
DNA: TGTGCCAGCAGTGAACATCCGGGGATATCGACAGCTCCACGGATCAAACGAGAGACCCAGTACTTC
CDR3: CASSEHPGISTAPRIKRETQYF

V: TRBV6-6
D: .
size: .
J: TRBJ1-2
DNA: TGTGCCAGCAGTTCCTACAGGGAATATGATGGCTACACCTTC
CDR3: CASSSYREYDGYTF

V: TRBV15
D: TRBD1
size: .
J: TRBJ2-3
DNA: TGTGCCACCAGCAGAGTAGGCGGGACAGGGAGAATGGCAGATACGCAGTATTTT
CDR3: CATSRVGGTGRMADTQYF

V: TRBV12-3/TRBV12-4
D: .
size: .
J: TRBJ2-1
DNA: TGTGCCAGCAGTTTTGAGGGACGAATATTGTTCTTC
CDR3: CASSFEGRILFF

V: TRBV7-9
D: .
size: .
J: TRBJ1-4
DNA: TGTGCCAGCAGCTTCGGGGGGCTTGATGAAAAACTGTTTTTT
CDR3: CASSFGGLDEKLFF

V: TRBV2
D: .
size: .
J: TRBJ2-1
DNA: TGTGCCAGCAGTGAAGGTACAGGGTTGGTCGAGCAGTTCTTC
CDR3: CASSEGTGLVEQFF

V: TRBV27
D: TRBD1
size: few
J: TRBJ1-2
DNA: TGTGCCAGCAGTCGACAGGGGGAAACACGTCTCAATGGCTACACCTTC
CDR3: CASSRQGETRLNGYTF

V: TRBV7-9
D: .
size: few
J: TRBJ2-7
DNA: TGTGCCAGCAGTCCATCCTTGGGGACACGCTCCTACGAGCAGTACTTC
CDR3: CASSPSLGTRSYEQYF

V: TRBV15
D: TRBD2
size: .
J: TRBJ2-1
DNA: TGTGCCACCAGCAGAGATTTGGCGGGGGGCAATGAGCAGTTCTTC
CDR3: CATSRDLAGGNEQFF

V: TRBV20-1
D: .
size: .
J: TRBJ2-3
DNA: TGCAGTGCTAGAATCCTTACGCAGTATTTT
CDR3: CSARILTQYF

V: TRBV20-1
D: .
size: .
J: TRBJ2-3
DNA: TGCAGTGCAACCCGGGGGACCAGCACAGATACGCAGTATTTT
CDR3: CSATRGTSTDTQYF

V: TRBV20-1
D: .
size: .
J: TRBJ1-5
DNA: TGCAGTGCGGACCCCGTGGTGACAGAGAATCAGCCCCAGCATTTT
CDR3: CSADPVVTENQPQHF

V: TRBV6-5
D: TRBD1
size: .
J: TRBJ1-2
DNA: TGTGCCAGCGGTTACATACGACAGGGGGCGACAGCTAACTATGGCTACACCTTC
CDR3: CASGYIRQGATANYGYTF

V: TRBV24-1
D: .
size: .
J: TRBJ2-1
DNA: TGTGCCACCAGTGATTCCGCCTCGAGCAGGGTCAATGAGCAGTTCTTC
CDR3: CATSDSASSRVNEQFF

V: TRBV4-2
D: TRBD1
size: .
J: TRBJ2-5
DNA: TGTGCCAGCAGCCAATGGTCAGGGGGCGACGAGACCCAGTACTTC
CDR3: CASSQWSGGDETQYF